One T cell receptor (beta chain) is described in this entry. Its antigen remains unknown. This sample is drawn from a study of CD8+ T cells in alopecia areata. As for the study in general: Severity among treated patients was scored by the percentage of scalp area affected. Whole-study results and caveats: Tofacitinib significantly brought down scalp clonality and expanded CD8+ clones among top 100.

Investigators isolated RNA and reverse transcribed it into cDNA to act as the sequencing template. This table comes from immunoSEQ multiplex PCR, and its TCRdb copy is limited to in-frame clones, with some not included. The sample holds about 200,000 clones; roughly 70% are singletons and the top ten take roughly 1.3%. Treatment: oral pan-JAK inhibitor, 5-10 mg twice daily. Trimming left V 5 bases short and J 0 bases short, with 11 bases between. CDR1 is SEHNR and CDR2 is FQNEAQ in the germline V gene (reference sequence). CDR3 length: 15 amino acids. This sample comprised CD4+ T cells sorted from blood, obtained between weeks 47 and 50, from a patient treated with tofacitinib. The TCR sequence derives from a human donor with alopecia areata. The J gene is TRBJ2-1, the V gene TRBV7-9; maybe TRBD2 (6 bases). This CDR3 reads CASSPAGSSYNEQFF. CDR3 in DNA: TGTGCCAGCAGCCCAGCGGGCAGCTCCTACAATGAGCAGTTCTTC. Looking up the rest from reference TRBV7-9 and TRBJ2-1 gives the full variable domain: DTGVSQNPRHKITKRGQNVTFRCDPISEHNRLYWYRQTLGQGPEFLTYFQNEAQLEKSRLLSDRFSAERPKGSFSTLEIQRTEQGDSAMYLCASSPAGSSYNEQFFGPGTRLTVL.